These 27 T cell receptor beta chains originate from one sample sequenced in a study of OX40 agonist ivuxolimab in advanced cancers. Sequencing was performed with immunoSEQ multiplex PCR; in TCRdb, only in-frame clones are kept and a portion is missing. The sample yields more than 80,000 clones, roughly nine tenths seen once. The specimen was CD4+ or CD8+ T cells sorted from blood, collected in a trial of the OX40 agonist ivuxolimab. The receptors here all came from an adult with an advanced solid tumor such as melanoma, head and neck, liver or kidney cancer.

DNA of the CDR3: TGTGCCAGCAGTGGGGTTGGGGACTTCTTATCCTACGAGCAGTACTTC. Encoded protein: CASSGVGDFLSYEQYF. The rearrangement joins TRBV6-1 to TRBJ2-7; D is possibly TRBD2 (6 bases). The CDR3 runs to 16 residues. V lost 4 bases and J lost 1, with 17 bases in between. The germline V gene encodes CDR1 MNHNS and CDR2 SASEGT.

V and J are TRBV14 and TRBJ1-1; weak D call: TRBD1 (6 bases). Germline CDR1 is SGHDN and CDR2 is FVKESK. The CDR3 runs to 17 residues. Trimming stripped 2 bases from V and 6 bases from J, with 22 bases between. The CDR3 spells CASSQYEGVAVGAEAFF. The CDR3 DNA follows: TGTGCCAGCAGCCAATACGAGGGGGTTGCGGTGGGAGCTGAAGCTTTCTTT.

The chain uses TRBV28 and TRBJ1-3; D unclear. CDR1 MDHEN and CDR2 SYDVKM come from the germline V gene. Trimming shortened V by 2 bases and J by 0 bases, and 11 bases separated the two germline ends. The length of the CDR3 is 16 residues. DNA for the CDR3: TGTGCCAGCAGTTTAGATCAATCCTCCTCTGGAAACACCATATATTTT. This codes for CASSLDQSSSGNTIYF.

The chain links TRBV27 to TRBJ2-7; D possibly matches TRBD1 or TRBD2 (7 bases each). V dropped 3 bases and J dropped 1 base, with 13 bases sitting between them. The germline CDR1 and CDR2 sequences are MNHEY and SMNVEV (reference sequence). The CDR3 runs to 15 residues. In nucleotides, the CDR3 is TGTGCCAGCAGTTTCAGGGGGGGAAAGTCCTACGAGCAGTACTTC. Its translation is CASSFRGGKSYEQYF.

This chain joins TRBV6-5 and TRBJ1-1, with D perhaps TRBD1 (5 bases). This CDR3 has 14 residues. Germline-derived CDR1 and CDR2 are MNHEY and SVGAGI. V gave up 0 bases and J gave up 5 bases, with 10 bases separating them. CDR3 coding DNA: TGTGCCAGCAGTTACTCGGAGAGGGGAACTGAAGCTTTCTTT. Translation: CASSYSERGTEAFF.

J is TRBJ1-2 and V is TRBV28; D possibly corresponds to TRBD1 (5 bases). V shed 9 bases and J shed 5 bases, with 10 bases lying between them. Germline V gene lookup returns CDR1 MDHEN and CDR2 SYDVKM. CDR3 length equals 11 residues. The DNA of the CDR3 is TGTGCCAGGCCAGGGCAATATGGCTACACCTTC. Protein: CARPGQYGYTF.

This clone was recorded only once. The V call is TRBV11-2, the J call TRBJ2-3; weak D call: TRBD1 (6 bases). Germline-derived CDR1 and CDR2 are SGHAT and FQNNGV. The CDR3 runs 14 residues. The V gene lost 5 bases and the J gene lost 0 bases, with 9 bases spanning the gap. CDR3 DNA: TGTGCCAGCAGCCCAGGACAGAGCACAGATACGCAGTATTTT. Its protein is CASSPGQSTDTQYF.

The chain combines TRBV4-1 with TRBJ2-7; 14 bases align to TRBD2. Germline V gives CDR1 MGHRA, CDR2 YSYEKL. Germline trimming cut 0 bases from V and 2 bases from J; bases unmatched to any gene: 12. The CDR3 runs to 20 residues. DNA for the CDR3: TGCGCCAGCAGCCAAGAAGGCGGACTAGCGGGAGGCCCCCCCGCCTACGAGCAGTACTTC. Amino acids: CASSQEGGLAGGPPAYEQYF.

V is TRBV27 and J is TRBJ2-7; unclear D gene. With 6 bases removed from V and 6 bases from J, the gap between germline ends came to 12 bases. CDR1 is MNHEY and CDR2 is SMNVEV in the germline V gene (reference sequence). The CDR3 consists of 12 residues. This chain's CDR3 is CASRYPETEQYF. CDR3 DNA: TGTGCCAGCAGGTACCCGGAGACCGAGCAGTACTTC.

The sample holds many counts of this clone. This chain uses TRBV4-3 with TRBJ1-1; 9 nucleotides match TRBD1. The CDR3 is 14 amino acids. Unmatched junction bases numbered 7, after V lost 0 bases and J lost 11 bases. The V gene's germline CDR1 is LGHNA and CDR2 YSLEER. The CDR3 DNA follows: TGCGCCAGCAGCCAAGACCATGGGACAGGGTCTGCTTTCTTT. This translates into CASSQDHGTGSAFF.

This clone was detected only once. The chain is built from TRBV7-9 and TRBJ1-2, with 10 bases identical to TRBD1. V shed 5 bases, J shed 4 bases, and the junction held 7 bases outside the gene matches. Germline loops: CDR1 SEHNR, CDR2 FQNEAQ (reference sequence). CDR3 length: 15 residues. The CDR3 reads CASSPPRDRGYGYTF. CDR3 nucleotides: TGTGCCAGCAGCCCCCCTCGGGACAGGGGCTATGGCTACACCTTC.

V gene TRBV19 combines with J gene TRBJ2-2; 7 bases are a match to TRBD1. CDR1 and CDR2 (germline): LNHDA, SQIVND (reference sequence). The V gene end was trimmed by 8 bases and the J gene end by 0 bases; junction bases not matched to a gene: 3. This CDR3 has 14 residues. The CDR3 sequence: CASRQGSNTGELFF. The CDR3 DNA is TGTGCCAGTCGACAGGGCTCGAACACCGGGGAGCTGTTTTTT. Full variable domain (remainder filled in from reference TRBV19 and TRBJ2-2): DGGITQSPKYLFRKEGQNVTLSCEQNLNHDAMYWYRQDPGQGLRLIYYSQIVNDFQKGDIAEGYSVSREKKESFPLTVTSAQKNPTAFYLCASRQGSNTGELFFGEGSRLTVL.

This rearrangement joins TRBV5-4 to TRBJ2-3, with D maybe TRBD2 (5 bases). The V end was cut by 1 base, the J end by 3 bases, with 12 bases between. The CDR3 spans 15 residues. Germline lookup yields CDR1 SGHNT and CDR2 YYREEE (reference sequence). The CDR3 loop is CASSLTRLGTDTQYF. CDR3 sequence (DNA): TGTGCCAGCAGCTTGACTAGGCTCGGGACAGATACGCAGTATTTT.

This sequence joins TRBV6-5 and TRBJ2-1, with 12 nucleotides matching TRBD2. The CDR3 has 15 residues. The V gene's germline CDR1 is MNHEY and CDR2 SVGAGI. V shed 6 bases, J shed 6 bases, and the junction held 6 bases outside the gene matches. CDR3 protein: CASREGLAGFNEQFF. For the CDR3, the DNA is TGTGCCAGCAGAGAGGGACTAGCGGGTTTCAATGAGCAGTTCTTC.

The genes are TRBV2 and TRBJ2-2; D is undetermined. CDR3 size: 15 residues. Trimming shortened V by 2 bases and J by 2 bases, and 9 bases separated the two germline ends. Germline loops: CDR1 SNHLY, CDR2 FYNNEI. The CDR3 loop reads CASSESPVNTGELFF. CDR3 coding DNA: TGTGCCAGCAGTGAATCCCCAGTCAACACCGGGGAGCTGTTTTTT.

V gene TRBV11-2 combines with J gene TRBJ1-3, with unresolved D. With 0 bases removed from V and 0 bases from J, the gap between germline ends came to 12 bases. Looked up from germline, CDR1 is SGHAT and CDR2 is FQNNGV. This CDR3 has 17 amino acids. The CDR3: CASSLDPIGNSGNTIYF. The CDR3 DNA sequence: TGTGCCAGCAGCTTAGACCCCATAGGGAACTCTGGAAACACCATATATTTT.

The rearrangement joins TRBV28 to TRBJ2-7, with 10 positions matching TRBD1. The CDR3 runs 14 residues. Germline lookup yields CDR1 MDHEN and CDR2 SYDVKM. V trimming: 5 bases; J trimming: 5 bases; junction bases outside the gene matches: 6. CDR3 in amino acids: CASSAGTGVDEQYF. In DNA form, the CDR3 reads TGTGCCAGCAGTGCCGGGACAGGGGTGGACGAGCAGTACTTC.

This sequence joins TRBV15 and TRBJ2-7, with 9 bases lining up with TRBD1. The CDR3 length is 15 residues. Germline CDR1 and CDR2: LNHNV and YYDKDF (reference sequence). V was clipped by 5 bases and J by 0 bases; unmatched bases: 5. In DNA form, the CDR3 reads TGTGCCACCAGCCGGGACAGGGTGGTCTCCTACGAGCAGTACTTC. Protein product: CATSRDRVVSYEQYF.

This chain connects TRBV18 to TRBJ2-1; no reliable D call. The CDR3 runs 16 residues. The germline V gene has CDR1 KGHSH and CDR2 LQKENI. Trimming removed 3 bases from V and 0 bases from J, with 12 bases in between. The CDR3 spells CASSPRVDDSYNEQFF. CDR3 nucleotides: TGTGCCAGCTCACCTAGGGTGGATGACTCCTACAATGAGCAGTTCTTC. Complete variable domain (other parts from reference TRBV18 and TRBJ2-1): NAGVMQNPRHLVRRRGQEARLRCSPMKGHSHVYWYRQLPEEGLKFMVYLQKENIIDESGMPKERFSAEFPKEGPSILRIQQVVRGDSAAYFCASSPRVDDSYNEQFFGPGTRLTVL.

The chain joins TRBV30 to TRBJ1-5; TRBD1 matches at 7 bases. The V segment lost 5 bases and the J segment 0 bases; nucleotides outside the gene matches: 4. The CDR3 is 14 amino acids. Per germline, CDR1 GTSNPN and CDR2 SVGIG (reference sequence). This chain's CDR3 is CAWATGNSNQPQHF. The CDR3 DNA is TGTGCCTGGGCGACAGGGAATAGCAATCAGCCCCAGCATTTT. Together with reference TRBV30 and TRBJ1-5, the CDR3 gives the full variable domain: SQTIHQWPATLVQPVGSPLSLECTVEGTSNPNLYWYRQAAGRGLQLLFYSVGIGQISSEVPQNLSASRPQDRQFILSSKKLLLSDSGFYLCAWATGNSNQPQHFGDGTRLSIL.

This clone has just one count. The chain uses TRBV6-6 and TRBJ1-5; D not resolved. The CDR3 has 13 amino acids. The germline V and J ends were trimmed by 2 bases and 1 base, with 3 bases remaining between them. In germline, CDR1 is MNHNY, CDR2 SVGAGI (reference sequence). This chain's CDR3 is CASSYLSNQPQHF. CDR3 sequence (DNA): TGTGCCAGCAGTTACCTAAGCAATCAGCCCCAGCATTTT.

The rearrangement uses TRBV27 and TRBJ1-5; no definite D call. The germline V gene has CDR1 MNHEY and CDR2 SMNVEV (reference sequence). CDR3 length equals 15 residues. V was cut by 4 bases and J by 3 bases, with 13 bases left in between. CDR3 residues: CASSSGPNLNQPQHF. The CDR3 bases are TGTGCCAGCAGTTCCGGGCCGAACCTCAATCAGCCCCAGCATTTT.

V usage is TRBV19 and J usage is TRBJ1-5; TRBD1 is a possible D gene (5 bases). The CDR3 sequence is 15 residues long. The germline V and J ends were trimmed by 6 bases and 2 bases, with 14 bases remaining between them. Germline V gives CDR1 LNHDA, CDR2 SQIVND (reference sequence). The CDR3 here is CASSPPGGGNQPQHF. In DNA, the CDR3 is TGTGCCAGTAGCCCTCCCGGGGGTGGCAATCAGCCCCAGCATTTT. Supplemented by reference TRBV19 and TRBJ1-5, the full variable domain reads DGGITQSPKYLFRKEGQNVTLSCEQNLNHDAMYWYRQDPGQGLRLIYYSQIVNDFQKGDIAEGYSVSREKKESFPLTVTSAQKNPTAFYLCASSPPGGGNQPQHFGDGTRLSIL.

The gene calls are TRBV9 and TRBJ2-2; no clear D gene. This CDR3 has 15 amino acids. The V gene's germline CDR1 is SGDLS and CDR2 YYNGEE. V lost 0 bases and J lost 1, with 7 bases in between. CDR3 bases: TGTGCCAGCAGCGTAGAAAGTAAGAACACCGGGGAGCTGTTTTTT. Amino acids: CASSVESKNTGELFF. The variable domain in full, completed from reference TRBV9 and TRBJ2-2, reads DSGVTQTPKHLITATGQRVTLRCSPRSGDLSVYWYQQSLDQGLQFLIQYYNGEERAKGNILERFSAQQFPDLHSELNLSSLELGDSALYFCASSVESKNTGELFFGEGSRLTVL.

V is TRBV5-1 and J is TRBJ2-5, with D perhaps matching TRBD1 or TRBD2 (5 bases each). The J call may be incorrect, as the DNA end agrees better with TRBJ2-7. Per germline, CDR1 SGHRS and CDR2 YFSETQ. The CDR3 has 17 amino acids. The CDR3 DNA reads TGCGCCAGCAGCTTGGGGTCCGGGACCCCGATCTCCTACGAGCAGTACTTC. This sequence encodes CASSLGSGTPISYEQYF.

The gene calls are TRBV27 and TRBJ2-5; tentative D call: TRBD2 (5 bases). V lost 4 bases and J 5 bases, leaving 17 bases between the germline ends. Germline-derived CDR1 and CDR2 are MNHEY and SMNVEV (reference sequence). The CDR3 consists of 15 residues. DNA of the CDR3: TGTGCCAGCAGTTCGGGCCCCCCGGAGGCGGAGACCCAGTACTTC. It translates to CASSSGPPEAETQYF.

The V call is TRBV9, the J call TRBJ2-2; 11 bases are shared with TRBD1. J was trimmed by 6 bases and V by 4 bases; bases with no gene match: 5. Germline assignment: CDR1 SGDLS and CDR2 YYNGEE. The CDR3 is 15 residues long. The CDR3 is CASSIGQGAAGELFF. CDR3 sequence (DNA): TGTGCCAGCAGCATAGGACAGGGGGCAGCCGGGGAGCTGTTTTTT.